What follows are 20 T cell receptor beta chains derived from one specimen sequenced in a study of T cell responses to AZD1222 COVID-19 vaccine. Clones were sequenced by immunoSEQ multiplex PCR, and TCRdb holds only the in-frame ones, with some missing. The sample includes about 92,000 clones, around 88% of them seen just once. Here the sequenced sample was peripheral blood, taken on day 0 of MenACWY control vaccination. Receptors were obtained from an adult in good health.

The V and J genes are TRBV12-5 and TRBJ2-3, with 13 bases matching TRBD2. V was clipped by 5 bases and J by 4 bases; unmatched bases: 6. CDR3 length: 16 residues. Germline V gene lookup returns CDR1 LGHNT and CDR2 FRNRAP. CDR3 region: CASGLGLAGDSDTQYF. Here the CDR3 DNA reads TGTGCTAGTGGTCTAGGACTAGCGGGGGATTCAGATACGCAGTATTTT.

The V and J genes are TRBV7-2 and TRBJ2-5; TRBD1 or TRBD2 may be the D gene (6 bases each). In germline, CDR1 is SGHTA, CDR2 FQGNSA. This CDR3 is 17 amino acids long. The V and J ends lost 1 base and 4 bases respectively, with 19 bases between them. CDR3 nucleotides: TGTGCCAGCAGCTTAGGAGAAAGTGGGGGGCGGGGAGAGACCCAGTACTTC. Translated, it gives CASSLGESGGRGETQYF.

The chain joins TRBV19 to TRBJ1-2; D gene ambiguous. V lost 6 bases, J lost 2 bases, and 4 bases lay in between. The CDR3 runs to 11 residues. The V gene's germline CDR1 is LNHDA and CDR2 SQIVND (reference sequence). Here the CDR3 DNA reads TGTGCCAGTAGCCTGAACTATGGCTACACCTTC. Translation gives CASSLNYGYTF.

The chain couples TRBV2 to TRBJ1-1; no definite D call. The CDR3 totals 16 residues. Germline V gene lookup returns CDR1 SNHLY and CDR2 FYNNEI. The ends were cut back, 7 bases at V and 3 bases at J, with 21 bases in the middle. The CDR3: CASTGNPGGSDTEAFF. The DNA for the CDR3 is TGTGCCAGCACCGGGAACCCAGGAGGGTCGGACACTGAAGCTTTCTTT.

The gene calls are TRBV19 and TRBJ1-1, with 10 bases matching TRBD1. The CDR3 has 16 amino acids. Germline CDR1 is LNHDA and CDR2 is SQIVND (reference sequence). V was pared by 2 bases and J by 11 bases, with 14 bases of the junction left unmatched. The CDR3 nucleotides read TGTGCCAGTAGTATAACTGGGACAGGGGCGGTTAGGTTGGCTTTCTTT. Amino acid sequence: CASSITGTGAVRLAFF.

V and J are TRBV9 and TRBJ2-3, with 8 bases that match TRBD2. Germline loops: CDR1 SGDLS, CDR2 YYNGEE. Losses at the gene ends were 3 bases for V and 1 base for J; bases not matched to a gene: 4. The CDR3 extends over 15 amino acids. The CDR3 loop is CASSGDSGGTDTQYF. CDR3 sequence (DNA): TGTGCCAGCAGCGGGGATAGCGGGGGCACAGATACGCAGTATTTT.

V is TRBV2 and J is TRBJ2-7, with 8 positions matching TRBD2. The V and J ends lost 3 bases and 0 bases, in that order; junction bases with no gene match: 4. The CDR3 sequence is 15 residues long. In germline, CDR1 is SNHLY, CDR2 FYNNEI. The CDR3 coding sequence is TGTGCCAGCAGTGAGGAGCGGGGGAGCTCCTACGAGCAGTACTTC. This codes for CASSEERGSSYEQYF.

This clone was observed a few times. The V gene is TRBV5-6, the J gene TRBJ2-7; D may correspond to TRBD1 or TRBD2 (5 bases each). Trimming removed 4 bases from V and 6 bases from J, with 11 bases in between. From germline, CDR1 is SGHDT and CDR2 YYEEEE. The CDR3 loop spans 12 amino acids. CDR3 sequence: CASSRGAGEQYF. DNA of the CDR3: TGTGCCAGCAGCCGAGGGGCGGGCGAGCAGTACTTC. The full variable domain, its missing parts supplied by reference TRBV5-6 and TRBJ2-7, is DAGVTQSPTHLIKTRGQQVTLRCSPKSGHDTVSWYQQALGQGPQFIFQYYEEEERQRGNFPDRFSGHQFPNYSSELNVNALLLGDSALYLCASSRGAGEQYFGPGTRLTVT.

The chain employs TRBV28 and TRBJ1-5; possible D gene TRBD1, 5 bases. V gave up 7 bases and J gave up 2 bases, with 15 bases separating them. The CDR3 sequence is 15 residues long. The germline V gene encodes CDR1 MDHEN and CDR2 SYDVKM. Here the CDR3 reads CASNPAMGRNQPQHF. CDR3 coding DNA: TGTGCCAGCAATCCGGCGATGGGGCGCAATCAGCCCCAGCATTTT.

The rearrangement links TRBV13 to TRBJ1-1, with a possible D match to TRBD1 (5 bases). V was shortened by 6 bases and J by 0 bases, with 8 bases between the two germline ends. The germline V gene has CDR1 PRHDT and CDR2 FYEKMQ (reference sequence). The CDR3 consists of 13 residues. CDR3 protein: CASSRGVNTEAFF. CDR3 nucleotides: TGTGCCAGCAGTCGGGGGGTGAACACTGAAGCTTTCTTT.

The CDR3 reads CASSLGAGRNNQPQHF. CDR3 nucleotide sequence: TGCGCCAGCAGCTTGGGAGCAGGCCGGAACAATCAGCCCCAGCATTTT. V is TRBV5-1 and J is TRBJ1-5; D unresolved. The CDR3 consists of 16 residues. V was cut by 0 bases and J by 3 bases, with 13 bases left in between. Germline loops: CDR1 SGHRS, CDR2 YFSETQ.

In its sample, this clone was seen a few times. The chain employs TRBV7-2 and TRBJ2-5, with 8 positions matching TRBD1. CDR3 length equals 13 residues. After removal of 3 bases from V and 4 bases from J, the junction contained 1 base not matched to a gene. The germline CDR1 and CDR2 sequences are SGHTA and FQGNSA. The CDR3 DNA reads TGTGCCAGCAGCTTTGGACAGGGAGAGACCCAGTACTTC. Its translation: CASSFGQGETQYF.

The CDR3 spells CASSKSLSGLGEQFF. The CDR3 coding sequence is TGTGCCAGTAGTAAATCCCTCTCCGGGTTGGGTGAGCAGTTCTTC. V gene TRBV19 combines with J gene TRBJ2-1, with D uncertain. The CDR3 is 15 amino acids. Looked up from germline, CDR1 is LNHDA and CDR2 is SQIVND (reference sequence). Trimming left V 4 bases short and J 9 bases short, with 19 bases between.

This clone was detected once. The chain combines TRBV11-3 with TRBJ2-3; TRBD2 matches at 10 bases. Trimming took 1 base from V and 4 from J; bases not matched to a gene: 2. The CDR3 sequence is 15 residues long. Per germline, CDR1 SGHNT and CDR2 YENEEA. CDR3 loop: CASSLGGLAADTQYF. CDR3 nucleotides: TGTGCCAGCAGCTTAGGTGGACTAGCGGCAGATACGCAGTATTTT.

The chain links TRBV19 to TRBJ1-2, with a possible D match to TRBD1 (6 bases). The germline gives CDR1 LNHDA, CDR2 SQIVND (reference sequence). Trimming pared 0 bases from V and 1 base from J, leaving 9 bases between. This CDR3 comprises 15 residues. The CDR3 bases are TGTGCCAGTAGTATAGAGACAGGTTTTAACTATGGCTACACCTTC. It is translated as CASSIETGFNYGYTF.

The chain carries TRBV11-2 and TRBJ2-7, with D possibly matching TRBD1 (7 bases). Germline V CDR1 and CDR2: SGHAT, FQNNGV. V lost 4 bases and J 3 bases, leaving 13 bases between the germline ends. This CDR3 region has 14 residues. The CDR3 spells CASSWGDRHYEQYF. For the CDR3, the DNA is TGTGCCAGCAGCTGGGGGGACAGACACTACGAGCAGTACTTC. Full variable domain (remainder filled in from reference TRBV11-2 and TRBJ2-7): EAGVAQSPRYKIIEKRQSVAFWCNPISGHATLYWYQQILGQGPKLLIQFQNNGVVDDSQLPKDRFSAERLKGVDSTLKIQPAKLEDSAVYLCASSWGDRHYEQYFGPGTRLTVT.

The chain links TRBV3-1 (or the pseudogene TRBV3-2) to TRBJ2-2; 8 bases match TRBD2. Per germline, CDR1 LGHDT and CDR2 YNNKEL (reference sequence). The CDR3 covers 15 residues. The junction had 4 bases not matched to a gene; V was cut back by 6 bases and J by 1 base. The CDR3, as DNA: TGTGCCAGCAGGATAGCGGGACTGAACACCGGGGAGCTGTTTTTT. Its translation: CASRIAGLNTGELFF.

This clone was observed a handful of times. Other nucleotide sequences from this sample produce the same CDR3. The CDR3 bases are TGTGCCTGGAGTCTAGGTGGGGCCAACGTCCTGACTTTC. Its translation: CAWSLGGANVLTF. The J gene is TRBJ2-6, the V gene TRBV30; no reliable D call. This CDR3 is built from 13 residues. V shed 2 bases and J shed 3 bases, with 5 bases lying between them. Germline CDR1 and CDR2: GTSNPN and SVGIG (reference sequence).

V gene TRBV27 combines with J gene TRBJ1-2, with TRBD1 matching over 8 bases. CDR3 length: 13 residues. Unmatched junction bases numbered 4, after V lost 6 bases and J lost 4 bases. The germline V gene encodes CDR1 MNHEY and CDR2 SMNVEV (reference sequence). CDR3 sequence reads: CASRATGGYGYTF. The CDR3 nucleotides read TGTGCCAGCAGGGCTACAGGGGGCTATGGCTACACCTTC.

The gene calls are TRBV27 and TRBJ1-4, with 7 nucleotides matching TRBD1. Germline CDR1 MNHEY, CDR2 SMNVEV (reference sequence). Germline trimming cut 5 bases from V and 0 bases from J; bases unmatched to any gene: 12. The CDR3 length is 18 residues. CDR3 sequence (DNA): TGTGCCAGCAGTCAGACAGGGAGATTCCCTGCAACTAATGAAAAACTGTTTTTT. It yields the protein CASSQTGRFPATNEKLFF.